This TCR beta chain was retrieved from a study of blood T cell repertoires in COVID-19. Study information: Donors in the United States, Italy and Spain gave samples during acute or convalescent COVID-19.

It was during active infection that Seattle patients were enrolled and then longitudinally followed. V was pared by 1 base and J by 0 bases, with 7 bases between. CDR3 length: 14 residues. The V gene's germline CDR1 is SGHTA and CDR2 FQGNSA. Methods used by the authors: Cell counts per sample came from amplifying reference gene primers. Data came from immunoSEQ multiplex PCR; TCRdb stores just in-frame clones and leaves some out. V and J calls plus clone size are reproduced from that table; the DNA served to infer D and trimming. This sample has tens of thousands of clones, with approximately 80% found just once.

The sample taken for sequencing was peripheral blood. This TCR came from a man in his 70s with COVID-19, enrolled during active disease. The genes are TRBV7-2 and TRBJ2-7; D may be TRBD2 (5 bases). CDR3 amino acids: CASSLGGISYEQYF. The CDR3 DNA is TGTGCCAGCAGCTTAGGAGGGATCTCCTACGAGCAGTACTTC.